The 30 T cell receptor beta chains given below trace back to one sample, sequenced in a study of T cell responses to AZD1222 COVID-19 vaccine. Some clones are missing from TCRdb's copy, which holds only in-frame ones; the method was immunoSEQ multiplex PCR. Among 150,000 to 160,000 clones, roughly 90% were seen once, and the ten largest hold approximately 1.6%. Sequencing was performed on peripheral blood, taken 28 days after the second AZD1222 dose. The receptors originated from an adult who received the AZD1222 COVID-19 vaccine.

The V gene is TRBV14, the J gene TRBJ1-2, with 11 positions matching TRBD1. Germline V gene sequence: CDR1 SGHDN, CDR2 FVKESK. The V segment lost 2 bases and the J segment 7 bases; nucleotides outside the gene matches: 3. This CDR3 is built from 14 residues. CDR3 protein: CASSQPGQGGGYTF. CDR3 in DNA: TGTGCCAGCAGCCAACCGGGACAGGGGGGTGGCTACACCTTC.

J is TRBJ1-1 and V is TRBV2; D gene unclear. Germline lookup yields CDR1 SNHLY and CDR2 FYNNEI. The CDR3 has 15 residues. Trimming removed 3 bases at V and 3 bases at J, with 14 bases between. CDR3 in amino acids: CASSDGPVAYTEAFF. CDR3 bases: TGTGCCAGCAGTGATGGGCCAGTTGCCTACACTGAAGCTTTCTTT.

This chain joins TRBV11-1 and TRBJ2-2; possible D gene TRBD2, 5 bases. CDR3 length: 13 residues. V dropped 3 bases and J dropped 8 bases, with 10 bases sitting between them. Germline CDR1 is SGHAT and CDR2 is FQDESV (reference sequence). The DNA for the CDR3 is TGTGCCAGCAGCTTCGCGGGCGGAGGGGAGCTGTTTTTT. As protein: CASSFAGGGELFF.

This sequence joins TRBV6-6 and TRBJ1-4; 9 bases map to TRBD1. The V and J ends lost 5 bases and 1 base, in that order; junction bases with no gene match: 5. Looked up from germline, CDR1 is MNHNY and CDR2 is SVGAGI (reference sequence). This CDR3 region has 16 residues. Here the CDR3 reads CASSTQGARTNEKLFF. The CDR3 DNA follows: TGTGCCAGCAGTACACAGGGGGCGCGAACTAATGAAAAACTGTTTTTT.

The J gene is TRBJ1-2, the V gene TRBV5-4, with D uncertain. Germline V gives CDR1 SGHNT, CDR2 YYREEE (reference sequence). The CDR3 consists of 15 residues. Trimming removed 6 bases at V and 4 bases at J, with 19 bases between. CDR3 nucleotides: TGTGCCAGCAACCGGGGTCGGGGAACGGCCTATGGCTACACCTTC. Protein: CASNRGRGTAYGYTF. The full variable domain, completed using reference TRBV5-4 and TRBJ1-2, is ETGVTQSPTHLIKTRGQQVTLRCSSQSGHNTVSWYQQALGQGPQFIFQYYREEENGRGNFPPRFSGLQFPNYSSELNVNALELDDSALYLCASNRGRGTAYGYTFGSGTRLTVV.

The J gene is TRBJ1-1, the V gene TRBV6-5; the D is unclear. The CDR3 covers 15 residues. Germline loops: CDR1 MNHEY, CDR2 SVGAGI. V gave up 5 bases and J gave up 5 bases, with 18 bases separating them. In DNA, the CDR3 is TGTGCCAGCAGTCCCTCTACGACGGGCGGGACTGAAGCTTTCTTT. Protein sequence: CASSPSTTGGTEAFF.

The CDR3 bases are TGTGCCAGCAGCTTAGGAGTTTCAGCCTACAATGAGCAGTTCTTC. It specifies CASSLGVSAYNEQFF. The chain couples TRBV13 to TRBJ2-1; D is unresolved. V dropped 0 bases and J dropped 2 bases, with 8 bases sitting between them. The V gene's germline CDR1 is PRHDT and CDR2 FYEKMQ (reference sequence). The CDR3 has 15 amino acids.

CDR3 protein: CATSDPGTAGYTF. Written as DNA, the CDR3 is TGTGCCACCAGTGACCCCGGGACAGCTGGCTACACCTTC. The chain employs TRBV24-1 and TRBJ1-2; 7 bases are a match to TRBD1. The CDR3 covers 13 residues. The V gene's germline CDR1 is KGHDR and CDR2 SFDVKD. After removal of 4 bases from V and 7 bases from J, the junction contained 5 bases not matched to a gene.

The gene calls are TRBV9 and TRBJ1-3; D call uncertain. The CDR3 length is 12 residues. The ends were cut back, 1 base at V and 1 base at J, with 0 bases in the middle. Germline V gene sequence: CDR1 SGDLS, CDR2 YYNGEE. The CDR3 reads CASSVSGNTIYF. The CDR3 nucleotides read TGTGCCAGCAGCGTATCTGGAAACACCATATATTTT.

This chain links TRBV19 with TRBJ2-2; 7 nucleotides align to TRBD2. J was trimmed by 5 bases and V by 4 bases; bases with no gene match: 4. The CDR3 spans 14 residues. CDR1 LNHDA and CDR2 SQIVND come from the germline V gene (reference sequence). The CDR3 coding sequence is TGTGCCAGTAGTACCCTAGCGGCTACCGGGGAGCTGTTTTTT. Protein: CASSTLAATGELFF. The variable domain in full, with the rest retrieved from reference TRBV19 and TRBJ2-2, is DGGITQSPKYLFRKEGQNVTLSCEQNLNHDAMYWYRQDPGQGLRLIYYSQIVNDFQKGDIAEGYSVSREKKESFPLTVTSAQKNPTAFYLCASSTLAATGELFFGEGSRLTVL.

The CDR3 spells CASSTRTGGTFLRQPQHF. As DNA, the CDR3 is TGTGCCAGTAGTACCCGGACAGGGGGCACCTTTTTGCGTCAGCCCCAGCATTTT. The rearrangement uses TRBV19 and TRBJ1-5, with TRBD1 identical over 11 bases. J gave up 6 bases and V 4 bases, and 14 bases lay outside the gene matches. CDR1 and CDR2 from the germline V gene are LNHDA and SQIVND (reference sequence). The CDR3 spans 18 residues.

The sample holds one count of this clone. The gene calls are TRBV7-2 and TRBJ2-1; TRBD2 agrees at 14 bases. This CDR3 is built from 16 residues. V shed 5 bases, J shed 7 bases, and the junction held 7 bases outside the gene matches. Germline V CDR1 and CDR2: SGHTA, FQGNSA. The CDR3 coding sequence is TGTGCCAGCAGCCCGGGACTAGCGGGGGCTAGGAATGAGCAGTTCTTC. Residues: CASSPGLAGARNEQFF.

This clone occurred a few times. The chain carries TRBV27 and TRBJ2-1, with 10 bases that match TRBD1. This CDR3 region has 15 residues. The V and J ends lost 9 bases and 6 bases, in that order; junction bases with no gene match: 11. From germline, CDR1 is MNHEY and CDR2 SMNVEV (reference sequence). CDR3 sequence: CASTNRDRGFNEQFF. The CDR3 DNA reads TGTGCCAGTACCAACCGGGACAGGGGTTTCAATGAGCAGTTCTTC.

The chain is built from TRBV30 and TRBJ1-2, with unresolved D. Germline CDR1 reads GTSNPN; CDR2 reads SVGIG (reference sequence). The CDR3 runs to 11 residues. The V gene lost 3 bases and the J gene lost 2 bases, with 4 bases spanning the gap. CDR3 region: CAWSLNYGYTF. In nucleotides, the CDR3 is TGTGCCTGGAGCTTAAACTATGGCTACACCTTC.

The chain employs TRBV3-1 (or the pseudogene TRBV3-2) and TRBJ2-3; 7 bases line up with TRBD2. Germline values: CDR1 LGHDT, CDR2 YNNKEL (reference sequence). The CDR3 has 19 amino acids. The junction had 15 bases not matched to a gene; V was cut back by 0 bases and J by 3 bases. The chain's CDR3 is CASSQERLAGVVSTDTQYF. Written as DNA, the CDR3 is TGTGCCAGCAGCCAAGAGAGGTTGGCGGGGGTCGTTTCGACAGATACGCAGTATTTT.

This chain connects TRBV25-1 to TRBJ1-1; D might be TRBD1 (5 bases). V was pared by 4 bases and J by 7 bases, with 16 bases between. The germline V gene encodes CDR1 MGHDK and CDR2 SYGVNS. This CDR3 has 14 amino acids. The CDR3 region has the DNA TGTGCCAGCAGTGCGAGGGGTCGGGGGAATGAAGCTTTCTTT. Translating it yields CASSARGRGNEAFF. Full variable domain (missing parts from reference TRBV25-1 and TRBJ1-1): EADIYQTPRYLVIGTGKKITLECSQTMGHDKMYWYQQDPGMELHLIHYSYGVNSTEKGDLSSESTVSRIRTEHFPLTLESARPSHTSQYLCASSARGRGNEAFFGQGTRLTVV.

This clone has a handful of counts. The CDR3: CAISEGQPMISNYGYTF. In DNA, the CDR3 is TGTGCCATCAGTGAGGGACAGCCCATGATTTCTAACTATGGCTACACCTTC. V gene TRBV10-3 combines with J gene TRBJ1-2; perhaps TRBD1 as D (6 bases). Germline V gene sequence: CDR1 ENHRY, CDR2 SYGVKD. CDR3 length equals 17 residues. Trimming shortened V by 2 bases and J by 0 bases, and 16 bases separated the two germline ends.

CDR3 in amino acids: CASSWDRREKLFF. The CDR3 nucleotides are TGCGCCAGCAGCTGGGACAGGAGGGAAAAACTGTTTTTT. J is TRBJ1-4 and V is TRBV5-1; 8 bases line up with TRBD1. This CDR3 is 13 amino acids long. V lost 3 bases to trimming and J lost 8 bases; unmatched junction nucleotides: 3. Germline CDR1 is SGHRS and CDR2 is YFSETQ.

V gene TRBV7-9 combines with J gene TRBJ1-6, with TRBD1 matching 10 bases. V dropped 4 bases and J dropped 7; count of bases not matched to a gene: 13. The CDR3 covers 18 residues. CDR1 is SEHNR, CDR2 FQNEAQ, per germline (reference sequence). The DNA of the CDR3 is TGTGCCAGCAGCTCACCAACGGGACAGGGGTCAAACAATTCACCCCTCCACTTT. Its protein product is CASSSPTGQGSNNSPLHF.

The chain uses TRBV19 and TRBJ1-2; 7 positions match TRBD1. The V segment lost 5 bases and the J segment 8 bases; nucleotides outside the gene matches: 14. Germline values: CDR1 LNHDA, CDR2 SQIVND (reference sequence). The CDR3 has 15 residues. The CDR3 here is CASSFPGTAYSGYTF. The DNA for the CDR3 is TGTGCCAGTAGTTTCCCCGGGACAGCTTATAGCGGCTACACCTTC. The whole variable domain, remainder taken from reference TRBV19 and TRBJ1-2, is DGGITQSPKYLFRKEGQNVTLSCEQNLNHDAMYWYRQDPGQGLRLIYYSQIVNDFQKGDIAEGYSVSREKKESFPLTVTSAQKNPTAFYLCASSFPGTAYSGYTFGSGTRLTVV.

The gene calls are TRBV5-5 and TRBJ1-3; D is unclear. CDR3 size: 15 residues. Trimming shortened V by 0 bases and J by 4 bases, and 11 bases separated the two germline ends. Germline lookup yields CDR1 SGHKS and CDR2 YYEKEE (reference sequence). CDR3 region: CASSLELGSGNTIYF. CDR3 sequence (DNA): TGTGCCAGCAGCTTGGAGCTAGGATCAGGAAACACCATATATTTT.

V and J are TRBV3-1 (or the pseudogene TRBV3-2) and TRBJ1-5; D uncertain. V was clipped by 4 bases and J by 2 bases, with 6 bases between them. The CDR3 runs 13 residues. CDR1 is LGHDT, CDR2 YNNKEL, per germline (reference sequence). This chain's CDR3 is CASSLLGNQPQHF. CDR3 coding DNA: TGTGCCAGCAGCCTCCTTGGCAATCAGCCCCAGCATTTT.

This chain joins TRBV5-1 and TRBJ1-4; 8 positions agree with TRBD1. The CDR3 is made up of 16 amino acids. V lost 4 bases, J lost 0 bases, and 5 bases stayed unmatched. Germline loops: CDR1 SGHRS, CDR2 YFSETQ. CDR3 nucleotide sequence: TGCGCCAGCAGCACCGGACAGGGAGCAACTAATGAAAAACTGTTTTTT. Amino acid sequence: CASSTGQGATNEKLFF.

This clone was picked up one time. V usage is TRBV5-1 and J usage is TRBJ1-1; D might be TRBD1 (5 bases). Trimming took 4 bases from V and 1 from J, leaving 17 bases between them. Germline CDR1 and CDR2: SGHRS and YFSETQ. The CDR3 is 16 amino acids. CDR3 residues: CASSIVPQTANTEAFF. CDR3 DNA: TGCGCCAGCAGCATTGTGCCCCAGACAGCGAACACTGAAGCTTTCTTT.

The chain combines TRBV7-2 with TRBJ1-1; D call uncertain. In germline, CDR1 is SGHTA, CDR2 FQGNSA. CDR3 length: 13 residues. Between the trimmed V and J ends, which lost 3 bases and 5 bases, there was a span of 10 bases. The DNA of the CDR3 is TGTGCCAGCAGCTTTAGCAGCCCTACTGAAGCTTTCTTT. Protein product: CASSFSSPTEAFF.

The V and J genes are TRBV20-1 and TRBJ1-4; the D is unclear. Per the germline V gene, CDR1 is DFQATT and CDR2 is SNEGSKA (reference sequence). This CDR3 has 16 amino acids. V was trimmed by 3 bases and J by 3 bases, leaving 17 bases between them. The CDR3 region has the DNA TGCAGTGCTAGTTGGTGGGAGTCAAGTCCTAATGAAAAACTGTTTTTT. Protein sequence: CSASWWESSPNEKLFF.

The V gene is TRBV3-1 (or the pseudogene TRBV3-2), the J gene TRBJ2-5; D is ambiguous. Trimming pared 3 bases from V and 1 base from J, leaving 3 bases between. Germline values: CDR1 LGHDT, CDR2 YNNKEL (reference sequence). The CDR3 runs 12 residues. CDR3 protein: CASSHTQETQYF. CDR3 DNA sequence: TGTGCCAGCAGCCACACCCAAGAGACCCAGTACTTC.

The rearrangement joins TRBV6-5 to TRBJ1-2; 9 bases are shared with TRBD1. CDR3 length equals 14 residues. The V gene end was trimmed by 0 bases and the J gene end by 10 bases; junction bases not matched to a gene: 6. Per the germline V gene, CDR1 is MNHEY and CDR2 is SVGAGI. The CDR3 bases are TGTGCCAGCAGTTACTCAGGGACAGGGCGATACTACACCTTC. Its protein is CASSYSGTGRYYTF.

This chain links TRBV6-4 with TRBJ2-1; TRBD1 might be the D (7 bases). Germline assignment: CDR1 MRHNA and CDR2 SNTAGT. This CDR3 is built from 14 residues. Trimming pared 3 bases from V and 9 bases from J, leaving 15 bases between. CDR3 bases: TGTGCCAGCAGTGAACAGGGGTCGGGAGCTGAGCAGTTCTTC. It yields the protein CASSEQGSGAEQFF.

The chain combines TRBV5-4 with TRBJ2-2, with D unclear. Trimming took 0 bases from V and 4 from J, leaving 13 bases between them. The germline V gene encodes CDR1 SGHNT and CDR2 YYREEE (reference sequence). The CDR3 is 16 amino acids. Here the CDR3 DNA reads TGTGCCAGCAGCTTGGCATACGCGGAGCGCACCGGGGAGCTGTTTTTT. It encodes CASSLAYAERTGELFF. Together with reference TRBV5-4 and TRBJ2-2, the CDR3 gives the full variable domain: ETGVTQSPTHLIKTRGQQVTLRCSSQSGHNTVSWYQQALGQGPQFIFQYYREEENGRGNFPPRFSGLQFPNYSSELNVNALELDDSALYLCASSLAYAERTGELFFGEGSRLTVL.